One and the same sample provided the 4 T cell receptor beta chains below, sequenced in a study of cytomegalovirus exposure and HLA in healthy donors. Produced via immunoSEQ multiplex PCR; TCRdb's table is partial and in-frame only. The data contain 150,000 to 170,000 clones, about 86% of them singletons. The sequencing input was PBMCs. These receptors came from a human donor in good health.

This clone was detected only a few times. The chain employs TRBV6-5 and TRBJ1-3; the D gene is possibly TRBD1 (5 bases). CDR3 length: 15 amino acids. V lost 3 bases, J lost 0 bases, and 9 bases lay in between. Germline-derived CDR1 and CDR2 are MNHEY and SVGAGI. As DNA, the CDR3 is TGTGCCAGCAGTTATGGGGGGAACTCTGGAAACACCATATATTTT. It is translated as CASSYGGNSGNTIYF.

The CDR3 here is CASSQDEHATDTQYF. CDR3 coding DNA: TGCGCCAGCAGCCAAGACGAGCATGCCACAGATACGCAGTATTTT. V usage is TRBV4-1 and J usage is TRBJ2-3; no definite D call. Per germline, CDR1 MGHRA and CDR2 YSYEKL. V lost 0 bases and J lost 2, with 9 bases in between. The CDR3 consists of 15 residues.

This clone was counted a few times. The CDR3 sequence is CASHPAGAGNQPQHF. CDR3 DNA: TGTGCCAGTCACCCCGCAGGGGCTGGCAATCAGCCCCAGCATTTT. The V call is TRBV19, the J call TRBJ1-5, with D possibly matching TRBD1 (6 bases). V lost 8 bases, J lost 2 bases, and 16 bases lay in between. The CDR3 length is 15 residues. Looked up from germline, CDR1 is LNHDA and CDR2 is SQIVND (reference sequence).

This chain uses TRBV27 with TRBJ2-2, with 7 bases that match TRBD2. With V trimmed by 6 bases and J by 1 base, 11 bases remained unmatched. The germline V gene encodes CDR1 MNHEY and CDR2 SMNVEV (reference sequence). This CDR3 is built from 17 residues. The CDR3 is CASSPWGEGWNTGELFF. CDR3 sequence (DNA): TGTGCCAGCAGCCCTTGGGGGGAGGGCTGGAACACCGGGGAGCTGTTTTTT.